The T cell receptor beta chain under discussion was sequenced for a study of blood T cell repertoires in COVID-19. About the study: Both acute and convalescent COVID-19 samples were obtained from the United States, Italy and Spain. PBMCs, B-cell-depleted T cells, or T cells were the source of the cDNA or gDNA that made up the material.

Authors' processing steps: Estimation of nucleated cell counts relied on the amplification of reference gene primers. The method was immunoSEQ multiplex PCR; TCRdb's version includes in-frame clones alone and lacks a portion of them. V and J calls and clone size are given by that table; D and trimming were obtained from the DNA. This table holds 200,000 to 300,000 clones, approximately 85% found once. V was clipped by 5 bases and J by 0 bases, with 12 bases between them. The germline CDR1 and CDR2 sequences are SGHVS and FQNEAQ. The CDR3 has 15 amino acids. The receptor comes from a human donor in a cohort sampled during active COVID-19. Sequences were obtained from peripheral blood. The V and J genes are TRBV7-8 and TRBJ2-3; no definite D call. The CDR3 protein is CASSDKAASTDTQYF. CDR3 nucleotides: TGTGCCAGCAGCGATAAGGCGGCCAGCACAGATACGCAGTATTTT.